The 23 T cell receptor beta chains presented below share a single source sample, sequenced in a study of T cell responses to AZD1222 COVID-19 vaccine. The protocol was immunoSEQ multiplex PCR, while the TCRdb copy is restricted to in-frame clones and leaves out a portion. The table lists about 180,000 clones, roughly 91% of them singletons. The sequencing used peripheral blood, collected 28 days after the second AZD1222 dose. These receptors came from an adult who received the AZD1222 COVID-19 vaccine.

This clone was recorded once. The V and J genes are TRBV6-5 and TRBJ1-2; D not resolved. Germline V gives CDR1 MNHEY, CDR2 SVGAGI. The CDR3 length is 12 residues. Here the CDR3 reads CATGGGFYGYTF. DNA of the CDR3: TGTGCTACGGGAGGCGGATTCTATGGCTACACCTTC.

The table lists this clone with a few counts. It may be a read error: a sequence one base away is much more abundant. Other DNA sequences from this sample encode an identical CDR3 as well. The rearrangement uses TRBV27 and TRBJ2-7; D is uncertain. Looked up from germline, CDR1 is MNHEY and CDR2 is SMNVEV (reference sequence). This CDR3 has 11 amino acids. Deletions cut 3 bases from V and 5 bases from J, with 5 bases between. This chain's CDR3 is CASSFGHEQYF. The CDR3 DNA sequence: TGTGCCAGCAGTTTCGGACACGAGCAGTACTTC.

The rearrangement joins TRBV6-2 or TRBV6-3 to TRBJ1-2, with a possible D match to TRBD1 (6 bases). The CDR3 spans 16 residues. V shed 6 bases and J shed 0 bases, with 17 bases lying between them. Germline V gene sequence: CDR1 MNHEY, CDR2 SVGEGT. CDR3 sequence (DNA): TGTGCCAGCAGCCCGGCCGAGGACAGCTCTAACTATGGCTACACCTTC. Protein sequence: CASSPAEDSSNYGYTF.

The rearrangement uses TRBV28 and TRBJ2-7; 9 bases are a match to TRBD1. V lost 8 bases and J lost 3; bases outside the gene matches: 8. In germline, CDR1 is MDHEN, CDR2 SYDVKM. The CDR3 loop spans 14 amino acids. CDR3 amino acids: CASGLTGGIYEQYF. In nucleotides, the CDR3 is TGTGCCAGCGGATTGACAGGGGGGATCTACGAGCAGTACTTC.

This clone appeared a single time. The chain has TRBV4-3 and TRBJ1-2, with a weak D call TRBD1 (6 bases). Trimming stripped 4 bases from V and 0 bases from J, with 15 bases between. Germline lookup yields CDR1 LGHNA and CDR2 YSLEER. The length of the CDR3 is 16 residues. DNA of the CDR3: TGCGCCAGCAGCCCCACAGGGAGGGGAGCTAACTATGGCTACACCTTC. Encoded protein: CASSPTGRGANYGYTF.

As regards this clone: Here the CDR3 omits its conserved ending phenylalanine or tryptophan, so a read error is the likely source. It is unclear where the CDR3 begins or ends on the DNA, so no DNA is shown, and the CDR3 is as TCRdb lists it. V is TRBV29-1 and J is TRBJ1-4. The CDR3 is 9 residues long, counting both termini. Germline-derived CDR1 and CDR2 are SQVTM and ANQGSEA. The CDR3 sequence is CSGPFRAPN.

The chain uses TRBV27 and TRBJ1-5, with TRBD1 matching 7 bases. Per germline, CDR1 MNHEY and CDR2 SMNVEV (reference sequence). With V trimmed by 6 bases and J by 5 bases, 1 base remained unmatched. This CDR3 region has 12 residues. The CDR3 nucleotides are TGTGCCAGCAGCACAGGGGATCAGCCCCAGCATTTT. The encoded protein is CASSTGDQPQHF.

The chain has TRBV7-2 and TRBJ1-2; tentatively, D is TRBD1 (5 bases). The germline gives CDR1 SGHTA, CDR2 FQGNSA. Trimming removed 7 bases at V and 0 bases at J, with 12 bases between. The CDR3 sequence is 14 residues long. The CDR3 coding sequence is TGTGCCAGCACCCTGGGGGGGGCTAACTATGGCTACACCTTC. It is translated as CASTLGGANYGYTF.

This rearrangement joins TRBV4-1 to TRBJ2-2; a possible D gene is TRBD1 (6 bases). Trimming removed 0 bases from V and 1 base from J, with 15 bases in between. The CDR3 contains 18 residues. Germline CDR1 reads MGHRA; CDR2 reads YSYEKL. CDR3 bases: TGCGCCAGCAGCCAAGATTTTGTGGGGGCGGTGAACACCGGGGAGCTGTTTTTT. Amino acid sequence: CASSQDFVGAVNTGELFF.

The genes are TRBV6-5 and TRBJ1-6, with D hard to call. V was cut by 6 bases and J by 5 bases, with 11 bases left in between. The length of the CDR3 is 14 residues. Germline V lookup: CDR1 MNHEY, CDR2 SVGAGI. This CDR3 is CASRFGKDNSPLHF. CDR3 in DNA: TGTGCCAGCAGGTTCGGGAAGGATAATTCACCCCTCCACTTT.

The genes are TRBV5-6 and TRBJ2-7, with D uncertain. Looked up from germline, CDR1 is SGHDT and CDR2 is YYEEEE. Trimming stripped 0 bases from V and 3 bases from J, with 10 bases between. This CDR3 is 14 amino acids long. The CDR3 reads CASSLAGSNYEQYF. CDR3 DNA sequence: TGTGCCAGCAGCTTGGCGGGCAGCAACTACGAGCAGTACTTC. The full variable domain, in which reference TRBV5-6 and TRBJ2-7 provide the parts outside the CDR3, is DAGVTQSPTHLIKTRGQQVTLRCSPKSGHDTVSWYQQALGQGPQFIFQYYEEEERQRGNFPDRFSGHQFPNYSSELNVNALLLGDSALYLCASSLAGSNYEQYFGPGTRLTVT.

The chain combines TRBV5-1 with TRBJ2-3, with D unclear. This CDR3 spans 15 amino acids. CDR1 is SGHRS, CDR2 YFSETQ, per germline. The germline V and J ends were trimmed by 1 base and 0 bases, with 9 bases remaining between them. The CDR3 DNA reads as TGCGCCAGCAGCTTGTTAGGGATTAGCACAGATACGCAGTATTTT. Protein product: CASSLLGISTDTQYF.

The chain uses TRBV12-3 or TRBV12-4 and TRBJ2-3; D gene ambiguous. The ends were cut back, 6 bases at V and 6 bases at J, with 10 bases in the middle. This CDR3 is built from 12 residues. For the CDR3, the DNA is TGTGCCAGCAGGACCACTGCGGATACGCAGTATTTT. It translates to CASRTTADTQYF.

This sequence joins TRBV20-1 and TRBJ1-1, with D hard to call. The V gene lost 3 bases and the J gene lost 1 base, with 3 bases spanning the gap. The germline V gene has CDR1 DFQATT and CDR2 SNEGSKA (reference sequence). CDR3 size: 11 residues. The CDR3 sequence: CSARGNTEAFF. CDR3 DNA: TGCAGTGCTAGGGGGAACACTGAAGCTTTCTTT.

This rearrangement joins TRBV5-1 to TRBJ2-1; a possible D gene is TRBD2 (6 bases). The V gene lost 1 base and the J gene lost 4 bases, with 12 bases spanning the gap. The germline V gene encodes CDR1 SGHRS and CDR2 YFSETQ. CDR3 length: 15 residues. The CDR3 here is CASSLPQGGYNEQFF. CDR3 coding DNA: TGCGCCAGCAGCTTGCCCCAAGGAGGGTACAATGAGCAGTTCTTC.

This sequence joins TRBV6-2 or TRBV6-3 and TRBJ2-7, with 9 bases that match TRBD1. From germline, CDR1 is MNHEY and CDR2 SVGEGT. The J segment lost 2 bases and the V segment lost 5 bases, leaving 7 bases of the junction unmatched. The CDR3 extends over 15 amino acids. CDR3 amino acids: CASSRPGQGPYEQYF. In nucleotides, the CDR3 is TGTGCCAGCAGTAGACCGGGACAGGGTCCCTACGAGCAGTACTTC.

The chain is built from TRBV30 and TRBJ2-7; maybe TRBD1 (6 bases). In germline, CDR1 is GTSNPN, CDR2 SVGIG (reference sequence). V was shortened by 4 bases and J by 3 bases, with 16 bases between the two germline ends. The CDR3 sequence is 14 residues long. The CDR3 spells CAWNQGGSVYEQYF. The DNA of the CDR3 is TGTGCCTGGAATCAAGGGGGTTCAGTCTACGAGCAGTACTTC.

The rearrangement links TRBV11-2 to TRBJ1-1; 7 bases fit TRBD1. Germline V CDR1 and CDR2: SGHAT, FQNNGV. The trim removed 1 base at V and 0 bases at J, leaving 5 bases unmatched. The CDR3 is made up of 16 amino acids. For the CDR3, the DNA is TGTGCCAGCAGCTTAGTGGACAGGCGTATGAACACTGAAGCTTTCTTT. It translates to CASSLVDRRMNTEAFF.

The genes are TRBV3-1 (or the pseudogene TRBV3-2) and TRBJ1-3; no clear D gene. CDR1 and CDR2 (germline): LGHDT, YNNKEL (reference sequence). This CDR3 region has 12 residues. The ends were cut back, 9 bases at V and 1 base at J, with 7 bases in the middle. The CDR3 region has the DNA TGTGCCAGTAGGGAATCTGGAAACACCATATATTTT. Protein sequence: CASRESGNTIYF.

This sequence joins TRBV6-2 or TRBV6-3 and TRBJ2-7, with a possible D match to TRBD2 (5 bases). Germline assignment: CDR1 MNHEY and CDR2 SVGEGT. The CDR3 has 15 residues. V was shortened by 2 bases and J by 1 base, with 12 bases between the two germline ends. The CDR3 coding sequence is TGTGCCAGCAGTTACCGCCTAACTAGTTCCTACGAGCAGTACTTC. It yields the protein CASSYRLTSSYEQYF.

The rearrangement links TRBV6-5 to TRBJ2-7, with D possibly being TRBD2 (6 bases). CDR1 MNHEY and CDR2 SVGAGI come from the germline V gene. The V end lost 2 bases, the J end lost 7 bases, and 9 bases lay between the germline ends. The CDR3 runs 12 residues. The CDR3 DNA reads TGTGCCAGCAGTTACCCGGGGGAAGAGCAGTACTTC. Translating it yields CASSYPGEEQYF.

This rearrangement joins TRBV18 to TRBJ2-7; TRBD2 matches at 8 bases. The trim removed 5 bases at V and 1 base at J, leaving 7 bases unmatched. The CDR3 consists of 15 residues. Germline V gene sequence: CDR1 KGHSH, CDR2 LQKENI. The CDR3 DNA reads TGTGCCAGCTCATGGCGCCCTAGCGGGTCCTACGAGCAGTACTTC. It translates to CASSWRPSGSYEQYF.

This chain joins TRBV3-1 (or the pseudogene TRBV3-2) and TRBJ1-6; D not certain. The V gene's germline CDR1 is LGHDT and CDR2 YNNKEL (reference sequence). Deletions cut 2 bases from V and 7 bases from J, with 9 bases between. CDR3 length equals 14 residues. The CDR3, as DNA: TGTGCCAGCAGCCAAAGGACCAAGAATTCACCCCTCCACTTT. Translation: CASSQRTKNSPLHF.